The 10 T cell receptor beta chains below come from one sample, sequenced in a study of PD-1 blockade in classical Hodgkin lymphoma. TCRdb's table, derived via immunoSEQ multiplex PCR, lists solely in-frame clones and lacks some. The sample contains 50,000 or so clones, 73% of which appear only once. There was relapse after autologous stem cell transplantation in every patient, and there was variation in brentuximab vedotin exposure. Sample: peripheral blood mononuclear cells (PBMCs), taken before the second cycle of nivolumab. All receptors derive from a human donor with classical Hodgkin lymphoma.

The chain carries TRBV5-1 and TRBJ2-2, with D unclear. This CDR3 has 15 amino acids. The V and J ends lost 4 bases and 6 bases respectively, with 16 bases between them. Germline V lookup: CDR1 SGHRS, CDR2 YFSETQ. The CDR3 sequence: CASSVAATHPGELFF. The CDR3 DNA is TGCGCCAGCAGCGTGGCAGCCACACACCCCGGGGAGCTGTTTTTT.

The chain couples TRBV30 to TRBJ1-5, with 7 bases lining up with TRBD1. After removal of 3 bases from V and 2 bases from J, the junction contained 4 bases not matched to a gene. Germline CDR1 reads GTSNPN; CDR2 reads SVGIG (reference sequence). CDR3 length: 14 residues. CDR3 sequence reads: CAWRKGAGNQPQHF. The CDR3 coding sequence is TGTGCCTGGAGAAAGGGGGCTGGCAATCAGCCCCAGCATTTT.

The gene calls are TRBV7-9 and TRBJ1-1; TRBD1 matches at 9 bases. Germline CDR1 and CDR2: SEHNR and FQNEAQ (reference sequence). The CDR3 is 14 residues long. The trim removed 1 base at V and 8 bases at J, leaving 5 bases unmatched. CDR3 nucleotides: TGTGCCAGCAGCTTAGGGACAGGGGTGTCCGAAGCTTTCTTT. It translates to CASSLGTGVSEAFF.

The count of this clone is one. The chain links TRBV30 to TRBJ2-7; TRBD1 matches at 8 bases. CDR3 size: 15 residues. Germline CDR1 is GTSNPN and CDR2 is SVGIG (reference sequence). V gave up 0 bases and J gave up 0 bases; unmatched junction bases: 4. The CDR3 nucleotides read TGTGCCTGGAGTGTAAGTACAGGGGGCTCCTACGAGCAGTACTTC. Translating it yields CAWSVSTGGSYEQYF.

This chain connects TRBV4-1 to TRBJ2-5; 10 bases match TRBD1. Trimming at V came to 1 base and at J to 5 bases, leaving 4 bases not matched to a gene. The CDR3 is made up of 15 amino acids. Germline values: CDR1 MGHRA, CDR2 YSYEKL. CDR3 sequence: CASSQAGQGIETQYF. The CDR3 DNA follows: TGCGCCAGCAGCCAAGCGGGACAGGGGATCGAGACCCAGTACTTC.

This sequence joins TRBV29-1 and TRBJ1-1; TRBD1 matches 8 bases. CDR3 length: 13 residues. V shed 6 bases and J 3 bases; nucleotides not matched to a gene: 6. Per the germline V gene, CDR1 is SQVTM and CDR2 is ANQGSEA. The chain's CDR3 is CSVGRQGYTEAFF. CDR3 sequence (DNA): TGCAGCGTCGGCCGACAGGGGTACACTGAAGCTTTCTTT.

CDR3 coding DNA: TGTGCCATCAGAAGCAGAGAGACGGCGCGGGACACTGAAGCTTTCTTT. Its protein is CAIRSRETARDTEAFF. The chain combines TRBV10-3 with TRBJ1-1; D uncertain. CDR3 length equals 16 residues. Per the germline V gene, CDR1 is ENHRY and CDR2 is SYGVKD. V gave up 6 bases and J gave up 3 bases, with 20 bases separating them.

This clone has only a few counts. The CDR3 reads CASSFAGEAFF. The CDR3 DNA follows: TGTGCCAGCAGCTTTGCAGGGGAGGCTTTCTTT. J is TRBJ1-1 and V is TRBV7-2; TRBD1 is a possible D gene (6 bases). This CDR3 comprises 11 residues. Trimming stripped 3 bases from V and 11 bases from J, with 10 bases between. Germline CDR1 reads SGHTA; CDR2 reads FQGNSA.

V and J are TRBV7-2 and TRBJ2-3; 7 bases are shared with TRBD1. J gave up 2 bases and V 8 bases, and 10 bases lay outside the gene matches. The CDR3 runs to 15 residues. CDR1 and CDR2 from the germline V gene are SGHTA and FQGNSA. The DNA for the CDR3 is TGTGCCAGCCGGGTAGGGACAGTTAACACAGATACGCAGTATTTT. As protein: CASRVGTVNTDTQYF.

This chain uses TRBV5-1 with TRBJ2-5, with D hard to call. Germline values: CDR1 SGHRS, CDR2 YFSETQ. There are 14 residues in the CDR3. V lost 4 bases, J lost 5 bases, and 15 bases lay in between. CDR3 in DNA: TGCGCCAGCAGCGCCCAGGTAGGGCCGGAGACCCAGTACTTC. Translating gives CASSAQVGPETQYF.